This T cell receptor (beta chain) was profiled in a study of CXCR3-negative and CXCR3-positive naive CD8 T cells. On the study more broadly: Roughly 1.5 +/- 0.3 million TRB reads came from each library, giving around 140 million in total.

Study outcomes and limitations: Naive subsets had comparable surface CD5, so TRB CDR3 properties gauged TCR strength. Post-cryopreservation CXCR3 expression was partly diminished, and the bulk of assays employed fresh PBMCs. CXCR3-positive naive cells had more hydrophobic TRB CDR3s than CXCR3-negative naive cells.

UMI-labeled TRB cDNA libraries were prepared by 5' RACE. TCRdb re-called the 5' RACE reads, yielding one record per CDR3 amino acid sequence without DNA. This sample contains approximately 88,000 distinct CDR3 sequences. A remark on this clonotype: As yet, its antigen is unknown.

The clonotype was recovered from a human donor in good health. Some clones in this sample may be carry-over from other donors' samples. Source material: naive CXCR3- CD8+ T cells from blood. Specified subset: CD45RO-CCR7+CD27+CD95- naive CD8+ T cells lacking CXCR3 (TNR3-).

This CDR3 reads CASSNPGGQGQSPLHF. This chain joins TRBV28 and TRBJ1-6; the D call of TRBD1 rests on TCRdb alone, since no DNA is present to check it. Germline V gene data show CDR1 as MDHEN and CDR2 as SYDVKM. The CDR3 has 16 amino acids. Full variable domain (remainder filled in from reference TRBV28 and TRBJ1-6): DVKVTQSSRYLVKRTGEKVFLECVQDMDHENMFWYRQDPGLGLRLIYFSYDVKMKEKGDIPEGYSVSREKKERFSLILESASTNQTSMYLCASSNPGGQGQSPLHFGNGTRLTVT.